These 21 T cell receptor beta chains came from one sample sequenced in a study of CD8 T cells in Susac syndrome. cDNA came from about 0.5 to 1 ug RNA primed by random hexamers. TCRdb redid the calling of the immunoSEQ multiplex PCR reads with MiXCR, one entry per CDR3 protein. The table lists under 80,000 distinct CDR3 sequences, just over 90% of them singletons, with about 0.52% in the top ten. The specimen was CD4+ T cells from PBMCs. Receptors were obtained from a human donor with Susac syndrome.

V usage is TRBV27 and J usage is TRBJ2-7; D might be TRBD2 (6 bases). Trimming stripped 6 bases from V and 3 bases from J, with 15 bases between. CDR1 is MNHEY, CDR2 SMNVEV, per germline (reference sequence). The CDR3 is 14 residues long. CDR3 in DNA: TGTGCCAGCAGACAAGCGGGTACCCTCTACGAGCAGTACTTC. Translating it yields CASRQAGTLYEQYF.

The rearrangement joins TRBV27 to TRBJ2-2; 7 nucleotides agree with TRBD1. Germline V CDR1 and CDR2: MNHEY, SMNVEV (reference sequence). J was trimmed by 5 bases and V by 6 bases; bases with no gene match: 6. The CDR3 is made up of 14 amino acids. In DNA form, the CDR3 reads TGTGCCAGCAGATCACAGGGGTTGACCGGGGAGCTGTTTTTT. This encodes CASRSQGLTGELFF.

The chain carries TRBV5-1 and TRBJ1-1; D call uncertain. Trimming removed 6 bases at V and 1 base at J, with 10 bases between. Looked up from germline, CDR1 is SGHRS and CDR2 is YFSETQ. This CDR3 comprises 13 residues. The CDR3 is CASTLVPNTEAFF. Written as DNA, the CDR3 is TGCGCCAGCACCCTGGTGCCGAACACTGAAGCTTTCTTT.

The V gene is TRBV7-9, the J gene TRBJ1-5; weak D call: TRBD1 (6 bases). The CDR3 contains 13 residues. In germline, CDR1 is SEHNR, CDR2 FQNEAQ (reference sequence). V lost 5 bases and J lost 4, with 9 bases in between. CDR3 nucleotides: TGTGCCAGCAGCCACAGGGATAATCAGCCCCAGCATTTT. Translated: CASSHRDNQPQHF.

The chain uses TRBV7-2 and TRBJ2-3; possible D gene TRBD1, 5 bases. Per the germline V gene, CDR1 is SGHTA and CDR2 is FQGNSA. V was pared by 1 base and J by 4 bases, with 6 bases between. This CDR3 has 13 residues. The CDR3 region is CASSLEGSDTQYF. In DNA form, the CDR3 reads TGTGCCAGCAGCTTAGAGGGGTCAGATACGCAGTATTTT.

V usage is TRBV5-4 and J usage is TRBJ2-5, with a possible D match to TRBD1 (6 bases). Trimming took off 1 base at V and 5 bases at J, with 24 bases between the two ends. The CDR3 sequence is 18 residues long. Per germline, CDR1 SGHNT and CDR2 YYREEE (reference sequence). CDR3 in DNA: TGTGCCAGCAGCTTGCTCGGGACACGAGAAAAGACCCTGGAGACCCAGTACTTC. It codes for CASSLLGTREKTLETQYF.

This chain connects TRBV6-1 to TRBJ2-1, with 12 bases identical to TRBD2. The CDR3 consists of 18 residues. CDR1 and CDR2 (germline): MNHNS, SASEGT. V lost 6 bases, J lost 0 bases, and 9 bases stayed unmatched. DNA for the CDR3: TGTGCCAGCAGGAAGGGACTAGCGGGCTTGAGCTCCTACAATGAGCAGTTCTTC. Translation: CASRKGLAGLSSYNEQFF.

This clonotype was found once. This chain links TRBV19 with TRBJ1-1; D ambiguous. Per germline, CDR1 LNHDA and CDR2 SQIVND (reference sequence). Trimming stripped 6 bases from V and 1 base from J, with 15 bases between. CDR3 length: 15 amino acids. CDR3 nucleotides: TGTGCCAGTAGCTCAGATCCAGGAGGGAACACTGAAGCTTTCTTT. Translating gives CASSSDPGGNTEAFF.

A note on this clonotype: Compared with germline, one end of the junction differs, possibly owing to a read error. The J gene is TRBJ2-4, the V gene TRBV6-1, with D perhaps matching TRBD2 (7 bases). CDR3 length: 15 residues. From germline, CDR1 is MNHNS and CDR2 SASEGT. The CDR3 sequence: CASSPTGGRASITHF. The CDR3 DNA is TGTGCCAGCAGTCCGACAGGTGGGAGGGCCTCTATAACGCACTTC.

The CDR3 nucleotides are TGTGCCAGCAGCCCGGTAGCTGCGAACACTGAAGCTTTCTTT. Translating it yields CASSPVAANTEAFF. The rearrangement links TRBV9 to TRBJ1-1, with D hard to call. Between the trimmed V and J ends, which lost 4 bases and 1 base, there was a span of 11 bases. The CDR3 sequence is 14 residues long. Germline CDR1 and CDR2: SGDLS and YYNGEE.

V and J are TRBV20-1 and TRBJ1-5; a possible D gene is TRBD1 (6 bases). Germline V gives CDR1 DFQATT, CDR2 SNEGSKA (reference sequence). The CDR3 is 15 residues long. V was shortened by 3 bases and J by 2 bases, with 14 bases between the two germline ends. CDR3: CSASMRGAGNQPQHF. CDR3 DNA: TGCAGTGCTAGTATGCGGGGGGCGGGCAATCAGCCCCAGCATTTT.

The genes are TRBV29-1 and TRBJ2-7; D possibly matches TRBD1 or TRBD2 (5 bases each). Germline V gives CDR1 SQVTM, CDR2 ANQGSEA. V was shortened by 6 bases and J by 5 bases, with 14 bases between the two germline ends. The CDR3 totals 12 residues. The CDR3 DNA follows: TGCAGCGTCGGGACGGTACTTGACGAGCAGTACTTC. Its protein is CSVGTVLDEQYF.

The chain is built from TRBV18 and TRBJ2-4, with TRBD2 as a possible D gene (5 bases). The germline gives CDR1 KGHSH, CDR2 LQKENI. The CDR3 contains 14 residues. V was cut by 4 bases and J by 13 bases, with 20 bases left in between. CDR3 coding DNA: TGTGCCAGCTCACTTCAAGGAGGTTTGGGATGGCAGTACTTC. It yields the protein CASSLQGGLGWQYF.

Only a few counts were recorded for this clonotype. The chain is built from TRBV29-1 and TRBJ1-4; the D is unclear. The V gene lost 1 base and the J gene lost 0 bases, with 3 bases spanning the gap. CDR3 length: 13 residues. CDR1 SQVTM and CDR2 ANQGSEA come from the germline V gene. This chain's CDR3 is CSVEGATNEKLFF. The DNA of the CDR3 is TGCAGCGTTGAAGGTGCAACTAATGAAAAACTGTTTTTT.

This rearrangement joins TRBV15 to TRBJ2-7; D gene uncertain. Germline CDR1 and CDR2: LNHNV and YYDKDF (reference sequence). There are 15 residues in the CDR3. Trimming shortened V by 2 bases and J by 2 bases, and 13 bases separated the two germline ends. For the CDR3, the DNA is TGTGCCACCAGCAGACAGACGGCAGTAGCCTACGAGCAGTACTTC. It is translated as CATSRQTAVAYEQYF.

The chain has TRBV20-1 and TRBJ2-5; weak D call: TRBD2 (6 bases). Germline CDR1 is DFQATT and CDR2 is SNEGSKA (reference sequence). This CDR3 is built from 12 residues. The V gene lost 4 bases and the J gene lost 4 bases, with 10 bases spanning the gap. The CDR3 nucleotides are TGCAGTGCTATTGGGGGGACAGAGACCCAGTACTTC. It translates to CSAIGGTETQYF.

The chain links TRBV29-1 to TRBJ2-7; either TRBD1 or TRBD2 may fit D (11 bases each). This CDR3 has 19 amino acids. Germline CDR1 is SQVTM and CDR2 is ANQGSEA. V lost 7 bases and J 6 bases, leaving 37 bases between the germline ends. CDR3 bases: TGCAGCGCCGGGACAGGGGGACTAGCGGCAATGCGGAGGAGAAGCGAGCAGTACTTC. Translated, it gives CSAGTGGLAAMRRRSEQYF.

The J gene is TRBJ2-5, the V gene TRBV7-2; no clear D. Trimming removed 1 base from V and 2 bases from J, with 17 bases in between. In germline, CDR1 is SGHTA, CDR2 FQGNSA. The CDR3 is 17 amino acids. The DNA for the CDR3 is TGTGCCAGCAGCTTAGGGTTCGAGGCCTACCCACAAGAGACCCAGTACTTC. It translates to CASSLGFEAYPQETQYF.

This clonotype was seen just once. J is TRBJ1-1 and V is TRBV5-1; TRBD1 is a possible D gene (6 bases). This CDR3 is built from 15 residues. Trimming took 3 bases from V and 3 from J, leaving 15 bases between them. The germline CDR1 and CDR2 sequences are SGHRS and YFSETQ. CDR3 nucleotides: TGCGCCAGCAGCTCCGCGGGGGCATGGGACACTGAAGCTTTCTTT. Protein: CASSSAGAWDTEAFF.

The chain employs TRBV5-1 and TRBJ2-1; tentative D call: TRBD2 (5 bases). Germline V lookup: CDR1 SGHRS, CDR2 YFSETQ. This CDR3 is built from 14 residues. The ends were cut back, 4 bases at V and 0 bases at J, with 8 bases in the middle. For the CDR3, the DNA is TGCGCCAGCAGCGTTACTAGCTCCTACAATGAGCAGTTCTTC. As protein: CASSVTSSYNEQFF. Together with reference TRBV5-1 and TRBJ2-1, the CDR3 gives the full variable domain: KAGVTQTPRYLIKTRGQQVTLSCSPISGHRSVSWYQQTPGQGLQFLFEYFSETQRNKGNFPGRFSGRQFSNSRSEMNVSTLELGDSALYLCASSVTSSYNEQFFGPGTRLTVL.

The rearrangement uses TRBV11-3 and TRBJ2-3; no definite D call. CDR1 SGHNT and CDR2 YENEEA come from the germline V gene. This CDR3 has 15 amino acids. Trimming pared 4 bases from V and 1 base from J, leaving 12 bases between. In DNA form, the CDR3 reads TGTGCCAGCAGCTCGAGGACCGTCGGCACAGATACGCAGTATTTT. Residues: CASSSRTVGTDTQYF.